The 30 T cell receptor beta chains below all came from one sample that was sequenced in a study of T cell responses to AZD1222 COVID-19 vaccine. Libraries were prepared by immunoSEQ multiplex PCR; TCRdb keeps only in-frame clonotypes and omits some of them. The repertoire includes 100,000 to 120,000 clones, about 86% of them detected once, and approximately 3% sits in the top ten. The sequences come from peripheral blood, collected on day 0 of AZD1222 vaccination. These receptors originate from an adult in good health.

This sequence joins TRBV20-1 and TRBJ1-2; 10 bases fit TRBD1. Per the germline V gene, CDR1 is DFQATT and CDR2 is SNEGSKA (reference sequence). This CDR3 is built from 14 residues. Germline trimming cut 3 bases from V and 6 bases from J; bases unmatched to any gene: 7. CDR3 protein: CSASPTGQGNGYTF. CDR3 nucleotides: TGCAGTGCTAGTCCCACGGGACAGGGGAATGGCTACACCTTC.

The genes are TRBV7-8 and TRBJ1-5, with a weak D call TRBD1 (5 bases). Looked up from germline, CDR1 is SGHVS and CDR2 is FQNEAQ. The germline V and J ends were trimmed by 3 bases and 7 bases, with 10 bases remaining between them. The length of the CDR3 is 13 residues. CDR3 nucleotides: TGTGCCAGCAGCTTTGGGGGAGAACAGCCCCAGCATTTT. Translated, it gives CASSFGGEQPQHF.

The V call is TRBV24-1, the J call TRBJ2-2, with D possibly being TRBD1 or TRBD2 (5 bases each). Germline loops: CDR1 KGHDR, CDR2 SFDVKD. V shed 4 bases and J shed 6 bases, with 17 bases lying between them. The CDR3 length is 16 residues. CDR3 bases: TGTGCCACCAGTGACCTCGGGACGGGGATGGCCGGGGAGCTGTTTTTT. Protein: CATSDLGTGMAGELFF.

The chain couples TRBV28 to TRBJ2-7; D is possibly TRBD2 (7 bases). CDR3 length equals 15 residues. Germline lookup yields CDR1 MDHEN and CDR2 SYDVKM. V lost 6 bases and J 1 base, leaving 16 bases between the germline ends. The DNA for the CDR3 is TGTGCCAGCAGCCCGGGGGGACAACCTTCCTACGAGCAGTACTTC. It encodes CASSPGGQPSYEQYF.

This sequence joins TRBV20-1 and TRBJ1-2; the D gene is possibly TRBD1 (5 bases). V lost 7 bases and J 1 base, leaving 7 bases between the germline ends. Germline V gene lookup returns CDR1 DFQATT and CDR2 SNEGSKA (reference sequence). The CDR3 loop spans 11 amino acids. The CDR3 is CSGTSNYGYTF. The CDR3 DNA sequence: TGCAGTGGGACAAGTAACTATGGCTACACCTTC.

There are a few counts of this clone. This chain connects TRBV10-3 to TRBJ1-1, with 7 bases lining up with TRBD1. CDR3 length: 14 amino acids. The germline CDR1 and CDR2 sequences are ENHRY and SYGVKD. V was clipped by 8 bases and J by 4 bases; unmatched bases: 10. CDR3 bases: TGTGCCATCTCCTCCCTCCGGGACAGCACTGAAGCTTTCTTT. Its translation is CAISSLRDSTEAFF.

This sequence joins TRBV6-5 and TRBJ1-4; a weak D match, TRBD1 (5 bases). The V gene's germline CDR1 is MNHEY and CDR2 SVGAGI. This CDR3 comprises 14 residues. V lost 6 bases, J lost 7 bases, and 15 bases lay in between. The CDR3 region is CASRRGGFGEKLFF. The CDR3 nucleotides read TGTGCCAGCAGACGTGGGGGTTTCGGTGAAAAACTGTTTTTT.

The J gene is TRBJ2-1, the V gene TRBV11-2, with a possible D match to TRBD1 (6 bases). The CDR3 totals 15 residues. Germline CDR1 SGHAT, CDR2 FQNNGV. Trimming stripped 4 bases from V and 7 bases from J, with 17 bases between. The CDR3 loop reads CASSSDSYFLNEQFF. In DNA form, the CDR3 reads TGTGCCAGCAGCTCGGACAGTTACTTTCTTAATGAGCAGTTCTTC. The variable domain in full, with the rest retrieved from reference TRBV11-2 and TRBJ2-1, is EAGVAQSPRYKIIEKRQSVAFWCNPISGHATLYWYQQILGQGPKLLIQFQNNGVVDDSQLPKDRFSAERLKGVDSTLKIQPAKLEDSAVYLCASSSDSYFLNEQFFGPGTRLTVL.

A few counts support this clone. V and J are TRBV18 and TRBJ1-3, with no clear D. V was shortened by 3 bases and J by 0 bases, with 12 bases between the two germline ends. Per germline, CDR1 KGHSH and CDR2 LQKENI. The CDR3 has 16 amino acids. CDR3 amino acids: CASSPEDGRSGNTIYF. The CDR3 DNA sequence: TGTGCCAGCTCACCCGAGGACGGCCGCTCTGGAAACACCATATATTTT.

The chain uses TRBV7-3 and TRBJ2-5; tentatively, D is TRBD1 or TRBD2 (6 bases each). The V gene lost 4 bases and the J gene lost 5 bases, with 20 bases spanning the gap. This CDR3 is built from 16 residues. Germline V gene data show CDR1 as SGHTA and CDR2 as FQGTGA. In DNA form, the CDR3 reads TGTGCCAGCAGCTCGGGGGCAATCGTTGGGCTGGAGACCCAGTACTTC. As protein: CASSSGAIVGLETQYF.

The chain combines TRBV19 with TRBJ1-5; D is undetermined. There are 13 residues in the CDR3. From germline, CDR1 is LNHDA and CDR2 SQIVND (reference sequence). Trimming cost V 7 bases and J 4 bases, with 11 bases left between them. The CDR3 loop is CASKTWGNQPQHF. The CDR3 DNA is TGTGCCAGTAAAACTTGGGGTAATCAGCCCCAGCATTTT.

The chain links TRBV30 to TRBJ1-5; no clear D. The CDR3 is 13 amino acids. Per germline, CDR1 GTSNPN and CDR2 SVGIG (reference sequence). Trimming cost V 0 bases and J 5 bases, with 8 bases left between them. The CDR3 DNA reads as TGTGCCTGGAGTGTAAGTGGCTATCAGCCCCAGCATTTT. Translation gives CAWSVSGYQPQHF.

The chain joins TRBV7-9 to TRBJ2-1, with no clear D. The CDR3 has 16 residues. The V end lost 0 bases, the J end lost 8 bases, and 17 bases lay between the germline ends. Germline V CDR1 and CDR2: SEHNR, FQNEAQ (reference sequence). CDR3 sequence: CASSLAGSLPLDEQFF. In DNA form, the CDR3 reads TGTGCCAGCAGCTTAGCGGGTAGCTTACCCCTCGATGAGCAGTTCTTC.

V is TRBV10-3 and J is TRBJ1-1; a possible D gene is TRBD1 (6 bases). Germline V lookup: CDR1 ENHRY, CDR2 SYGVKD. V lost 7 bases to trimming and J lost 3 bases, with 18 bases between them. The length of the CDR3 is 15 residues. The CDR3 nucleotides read TGTGCCATCAAAACGGGACACTCGGGCGACACTGAAGCTTTCTTT. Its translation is CAIKTGHSGDTEAFF.

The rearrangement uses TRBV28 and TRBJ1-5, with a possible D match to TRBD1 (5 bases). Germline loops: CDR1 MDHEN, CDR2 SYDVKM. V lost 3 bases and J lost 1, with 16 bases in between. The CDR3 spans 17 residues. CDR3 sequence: CASSFEGSGDSNQPQHF. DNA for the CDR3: TGTGCCAGCAGTTTCGAGGGGTCAGGAGACAGCAATCAGCCCCAGCATTTT.

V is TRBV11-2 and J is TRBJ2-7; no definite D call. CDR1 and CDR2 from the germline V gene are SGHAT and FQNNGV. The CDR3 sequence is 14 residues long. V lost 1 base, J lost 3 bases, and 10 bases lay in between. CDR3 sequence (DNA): TGTGCCAGCAGCTTAGGAAGGGCGGTCTACGAGCAGTACTTC. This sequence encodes CASSLGRAVYEQYF.

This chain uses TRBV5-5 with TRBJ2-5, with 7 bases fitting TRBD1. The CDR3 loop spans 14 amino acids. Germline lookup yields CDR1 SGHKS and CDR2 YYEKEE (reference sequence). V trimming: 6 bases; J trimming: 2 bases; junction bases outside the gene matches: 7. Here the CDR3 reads CASNLQGWQETQYF. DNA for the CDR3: TGTGCCAGCAACCTACAGGGGTGGCAAGAGACCCAGTACTTC.

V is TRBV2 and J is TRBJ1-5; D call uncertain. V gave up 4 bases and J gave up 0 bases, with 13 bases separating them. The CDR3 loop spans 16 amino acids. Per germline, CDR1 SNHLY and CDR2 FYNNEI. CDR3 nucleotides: TGTGCCAGCAGTGTAATAGGCGGGTATAGCAATCAGCCCCAGCATTTT. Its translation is CASSVIGGYSNQPQHF.

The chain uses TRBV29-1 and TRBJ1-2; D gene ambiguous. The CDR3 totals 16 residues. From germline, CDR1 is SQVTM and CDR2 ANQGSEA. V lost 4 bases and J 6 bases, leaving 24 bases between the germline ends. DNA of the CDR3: TGCAGCGTTGTTGGTGAAGCAGTATGGCGGAATGATGGCTACACCTTC. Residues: CSVVGEAVWRNDGYTF. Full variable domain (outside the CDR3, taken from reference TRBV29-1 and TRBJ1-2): SAVISQKPSRDICQRGTSLTIQCQVDSQVTMMFWYRQQPGQSLTLIATANQGSEATYESGFVIDKFPISRPNLTFSTLTVSNMSPEDSSIYLCSVVGEAVWRNDGYTFGSGTRLTVV.

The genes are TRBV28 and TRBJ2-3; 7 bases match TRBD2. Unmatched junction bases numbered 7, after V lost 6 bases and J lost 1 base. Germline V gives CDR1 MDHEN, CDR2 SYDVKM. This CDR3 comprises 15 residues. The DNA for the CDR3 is TGTGCCAGCAGCCCTAGGCTAGCGGGCACAGATACGCAGTATTTT. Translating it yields CASSPRLAGTDTQYF.

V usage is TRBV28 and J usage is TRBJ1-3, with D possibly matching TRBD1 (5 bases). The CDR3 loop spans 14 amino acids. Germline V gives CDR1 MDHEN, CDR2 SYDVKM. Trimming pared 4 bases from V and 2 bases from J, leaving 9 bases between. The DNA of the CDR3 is TGTGCCAGCAGTTCTACAGGTGCTGGAAACACCATATATTTT. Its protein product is CASSSTGAGNTIYF. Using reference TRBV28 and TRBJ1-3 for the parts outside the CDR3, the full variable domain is DVKVTQSSRYLVKRTGEKVFLECVQDMDHENMFWYRQDPGLGLRLIYFSYDVKMKEKGDIPEGYSVSREKKERFSLILESASTNQTSMYLCASSSTGAGNTIYFGEGSWLTVV.

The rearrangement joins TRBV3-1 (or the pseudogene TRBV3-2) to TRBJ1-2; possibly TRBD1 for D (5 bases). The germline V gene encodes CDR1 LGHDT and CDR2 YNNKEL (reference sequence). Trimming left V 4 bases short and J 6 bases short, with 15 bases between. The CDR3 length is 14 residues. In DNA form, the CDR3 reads TGTGCCAGCAGCCGAGGGACTTTCGATCATGGCTACACCTTC. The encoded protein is CASSRGTFDHGYTF.

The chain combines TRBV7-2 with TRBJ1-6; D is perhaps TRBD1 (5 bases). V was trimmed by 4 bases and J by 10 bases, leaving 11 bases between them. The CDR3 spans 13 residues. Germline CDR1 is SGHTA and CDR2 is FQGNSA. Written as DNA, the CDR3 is TGTGCCAGCAGCTCCCAGGGTACGTCACCCCTCCACTTT. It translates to CASSSQGTSPLHF.

DNA for the CDR3: TGCGCCAGCAGTCACAGGGGCCCGACTGAAGCTTTCTTT. Its translation: CASSHRGPTEAFF. V usage is TRBV23-1 and J usage is TRBJ1-1; D may be TRBD1 (6 bases). TRBV23-1 falls under the ORF class, with uncertain function. This CDR3 has 13 residues. The V end lost 3 bases, the J end lost 5 bases, and 10 bases lay between the germline ends.

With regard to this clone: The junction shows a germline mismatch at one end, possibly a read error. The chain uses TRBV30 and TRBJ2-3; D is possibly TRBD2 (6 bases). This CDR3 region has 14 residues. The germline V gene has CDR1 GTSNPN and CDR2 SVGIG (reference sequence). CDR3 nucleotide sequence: TGTGCCTTGAGTCTGCTTGGGGGGACAGATACGCAGTATTTT. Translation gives CALSLLGGTDTQYF.

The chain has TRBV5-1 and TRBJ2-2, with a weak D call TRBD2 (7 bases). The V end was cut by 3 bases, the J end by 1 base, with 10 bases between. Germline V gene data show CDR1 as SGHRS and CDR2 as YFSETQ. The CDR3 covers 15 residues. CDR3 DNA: TGCGCCAGCAGCTCCGGGGGGCGGAACACCGGGGAGCTGTTTTTT. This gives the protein CASSSGGRNTGELFF.

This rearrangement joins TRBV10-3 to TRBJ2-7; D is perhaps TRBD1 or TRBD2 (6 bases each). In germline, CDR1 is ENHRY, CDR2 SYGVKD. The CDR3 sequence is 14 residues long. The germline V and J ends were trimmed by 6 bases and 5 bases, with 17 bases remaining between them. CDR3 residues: CAIRVGGRRDEQYF. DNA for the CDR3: TGTGCCATCAGAGTGGGGGGCCGGAGGGACGAGCAGTACTTC.

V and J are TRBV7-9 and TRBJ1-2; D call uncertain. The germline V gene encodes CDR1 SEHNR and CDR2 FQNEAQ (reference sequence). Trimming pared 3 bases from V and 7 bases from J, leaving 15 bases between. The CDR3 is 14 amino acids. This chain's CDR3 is CASSFSHGPPGYTF. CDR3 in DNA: TGTGCCAGCAGCTTTTCACACGGACCCCCTGGCTACACCTTC.

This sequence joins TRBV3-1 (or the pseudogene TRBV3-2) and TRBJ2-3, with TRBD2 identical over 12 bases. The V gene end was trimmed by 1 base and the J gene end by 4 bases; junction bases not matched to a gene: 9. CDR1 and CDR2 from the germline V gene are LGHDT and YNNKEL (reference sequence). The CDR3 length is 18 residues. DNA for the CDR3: TGTGCCAGCAGCCAAGGGAGGGCTAGCGGGGGGGCCCCAGATACGCAGTATTTT. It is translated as CASSQGRASGGAPDTQYF.

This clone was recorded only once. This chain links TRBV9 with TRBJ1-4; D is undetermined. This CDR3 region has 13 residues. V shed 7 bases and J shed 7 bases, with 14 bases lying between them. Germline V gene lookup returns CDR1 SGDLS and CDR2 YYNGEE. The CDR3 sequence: CASRAPAGEKLFF. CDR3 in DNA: TGTGCCAGCCGGGCTCCTGCCGGTGAAAAACTGTTTTTT.